These T cell receptor beta chains were read from a single sample in a study of long-term antiretroviral therapy in people with HIV. TCRdb's copy holds only in-frame clones and misses some; the assay was immunoSEQ multiplex PCR. Among roughly 28,000 clones, around four fifths were seen once, and the ten largest hold around 15%. The specimen was unsorted PBMCs, collected 2.9 years after starting antiretroviral therapy. The source is a man aged 50-60 years with HIV. Both conserved end residues are part of each CDR3.

v_call	cdr3_aa
TRBV11-1	CASSDWDRGDYGYTF
TRBV5-1	CASSLVRGDYNEQFF
TRBV18	CASSGGHGYTF
TRBV9	CASSVGASSGNTIYF
TRBV30	CARDCVGDAYNEQFF
TRBV4-1	CASSQEWNEQYF
TRBV4-1	CASSQEGTNNEQFF
TRBV7-9	CASSRVGGPYNEQFF
TRBV5-4	CASSQAGLAGGPYNEQFF
TRBV5-4	CASSPRVTGGETQYF
TRBV25-1	CASSDPGGSSQQFF
TRBV29-1	CSVIDSVGSEQYF
TRBV21-1	CASSKGGRGYSNQPQHF
TRBV5-5	CASSLEGRALYEQYF
TRBV10-3	CAISDSGLLPLHF
TRBV7-2	CASRARAQGTGGDGYTF
TRBV29-1	CSVERGYEQYF
TRBV9	CASGTSGVTGELFF
TRBV5-1	CASSSGTGKAGANVLTF
TRBV7-9	CASSLVKRGSRYEQYF
TRBV4-3	CASSQDRFSGGYTIYF
TRBV6-5	CASRLGGSTDTQYF
TRBV13	CASSFMGARRGEQYF
TRBV6-1	CAISESGSGGSYEQYF
TRBV11-2	CASSLVGGGDYGYTF
TRBV9	CASSSTGQNQPQHF
TRBV9	CASSVWGSSYNEQFF
TRBV27	CASSVRDSNSPLHF
TRBV6-1	CASSDYRGQRETQYF
TRBV9	CASSARTGGFYGYTF
TRBV5-1	CASSSAGGASGANVLTF
TRBV5-1	CASSLGDYSYEQYF
TRBV27	CASKPNVPRGLTEAFF
TRBV7-9	CASSRGLAGHRTDTQYF
TRBV10-3	CAISRTSLQGYEQYF
TRBV10-3	CATRTGGEQPQHF
TRBV5-4	CASSLVQGSGEQYF
TRBV15	CATSVRGQNTDTQYF
TRBV6-5	CASSYSSVGEQYF
TRBV7-2	CASSLGASGYTDTQYF
TRBV5-1	CASRPGTGGTNEQFF
TRBV7-2	CASSLPGVRSTEAFF
TRBV6-5	CASRADLRSYGYTF
TRBV28	CASRPPFWTANYGYTF
TRBV18	CASSSSGSGAHFF
TRBV6-1	CASSEANRHTF
TRBV5-5	CASSLGLEKAGELFF
TRBV30	CAWSKGRGDNSPLHF
TRBV5-4	CASSSPGGGEKLFF
TRBV6-1	CASSESTGWNEKLFF
TRBV4-1	CASSQENRRRGYTF
TRBV21-1	CANGIRDGRRYTF
TRBV7-8	CASSPREGTGGQPQHF
TRBV7-9	CASSRDGPGGGYTF
TRBV11-2	CASSRRDRVNYGYTF
TRBV30	CAWQWNQETQYF
TRBV9	CASSVGWGGEKLFF
TRBV4-1	CASSQAPSNVGGVNNEQFF
TRBV6-5	CASRLDSKGGSGTF
TRBV4-3	CASSQRPSGANVLTF